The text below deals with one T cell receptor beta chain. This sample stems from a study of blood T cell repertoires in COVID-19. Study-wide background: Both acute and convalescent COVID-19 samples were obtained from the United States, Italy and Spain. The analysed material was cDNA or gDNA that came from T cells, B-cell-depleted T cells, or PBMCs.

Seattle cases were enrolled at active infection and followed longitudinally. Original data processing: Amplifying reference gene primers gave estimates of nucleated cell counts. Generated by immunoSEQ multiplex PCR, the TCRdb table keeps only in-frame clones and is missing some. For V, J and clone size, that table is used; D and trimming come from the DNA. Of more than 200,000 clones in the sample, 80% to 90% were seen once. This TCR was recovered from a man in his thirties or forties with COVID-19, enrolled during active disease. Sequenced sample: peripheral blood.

The DNA of the CDR3 is TGTGCTAGTGGTTTGGCTGGACTAGCGGGAACATTCTACAATGAGCAGTTCTTC. It yields the protein CASGLAGLAGTFYNEQFF. This chain uses TRBV12-5 with TRBJ2-1; 12 bases are a match to TRBD2. This CDR3 comprises 18 residues. V lost 1 base, J lost 3 bases, and 7 bases stayed unmatched. Germline V gene data show CDR1 as LGHNT and CDR2 as FRNRAP.